The next 13 T cell receptor beta chains were all read from a single sample in a study of T cells in tumors after PD-1 blockade. Method: immunoSEQ multiplex PCR; TCRdb's copy keeps in-frame clones and lacks some. The sample records 20,000 to 25,000 clones, 78% being singletons. The sequenced sample was PBMCs, obtained before anti-PD-1 treatment. These receptors were taken from a human donor with basal cell carcinoma.

This chain joins TRBV5-1 and TRBJ2-3; D perhaps matches TRBD1 (6 bases). The V gene's germline CDR1 is SGHRS and CDR2 YFSETQ. This CDR3 contains 13 residues. V was clipped by 1 base and J by 6 bases, with 9 bases between them. CDR3 nucleotide sequence: TGCGCCAGCAGCTTGACAGGGACCGATACGCAGTATTTT. Residues: CASSLTGTDTQYF.

The chain uses TRBV28 and TRBJ2-2; 7 bases agree with TRBD2. The CDR3 length is 17 residues. CDR1 and CDR2 from the germline V gene are MDHEN and SYDVKM. The junction had 11 bases not matched to a gene; V was cut back by 5 bases and J by 2 bases. Written as DNA, the CDR3 is TGTGCCAGCAGTACTCTCTTGGGGAGGGCCAACACCGGGGAGCTGTTTTTT. Translated, it gives CASSTLLGRANTGELFF.

As concerns this clone: Other DNA variants within this sample encode the same CDR3. The CDR3 DNA reads as TGTCCCCGCAGTGACGGGGGGGCGCGGGCGGGGAGCTCCTACAATGAGCAGTTCTTC. Translation gives CPRSDGGARAGSSYNEQFF. The J gene is TRBJ2-1, the V gene TRBV2; 8 bases align to TRBD2. The CDR3 extends over 19 amino acids. Per germline, CDR1 SNHLY and CDR2 FYNNEI.

J is TRBJ2-1 and V is TRBV28, with 12 bases identical to TRBD2. Germline lookup yields CDR1 MDHEN and CDR2 SYDVKM. CDR3 size: 15 residues. The J segment lost 7 bases and the V segment lost 6 bases, leaving 7 bases of the junction unmatched. The CDR3 DNA reads as TGTGCCAGCAGCCTAGCGGGAGGGCCTTCAAATGAGCAGTTCTTC. It encodes CASSLAGGPSNEQFF.

The chain employs TRBV9 and TRBJ2-3, with D hard to call. V gave up 0 bases and J gave up 2 bases, with 16 bases separating them. The germline V gene has CDR1 SGDLS and CDR2 YYNGEE. The CDR3 length is 17 residues. This chain's CDR3 is CASSVGAGFRDTDTQYF. The CDR3 bases are TGTGCCAGCAGCGTAGGGGCAGGCTTTCGAGACACAGATACGCAGTATTTT.

DNA for the CDR3: TGTGCCAGCAGCCCGGACAATTTTGGCGGCAATGAGCAGTTCTTC. It encodes CASSPDNFGGNEQFF. This chain joins TRBV6-5 and TRBJ2-1, with TRBD1 as a possible D gene (5 bases). Germline V gene sequence: CDR1 MNHEY, CDR2 SVGAGI. The CDR3 is made up of 15 amino acids. Trimming removed 6 bases at V and 6 bases at J, with 18 bases between.

The V gene is TRBV10-3, the J gene TRBJ2-7; 7 nucleotides agree with TRBD2. This CDR3 spans 14 amino acids. CDR1 and CDR2 from the germline V gene are ENHRY and SYGVKD. Unmatched junction bases numbered 1, after V lost 2 bases and J lost 0 bases. CDR3 in DNA: TGTGCCATCAGTGAGCGGGGGGACTCCTACGAGCAGTACTTC. Protein: CAISERGDSYEQYF.

This chain connects TRBV6-2 or TRBV6-3 to TRBJ1-4, with 7 bases lining up with TRBD1. CDR1 is MNHEY and CDR2 is SVGEGT in the germline V gene. The CDR3 totals 16 residues. V lost 5 bases, J lost 0 bases, and 6 bases stayed unmatched. CDR3 coding DNA: TGTGCCAGCAGTGCTCACGGACAGGCAACTAATGAAAAACTGTTTTTT. Amino acid sequence: CASSAHGQATNEKLFF.

V and J are TRBV30 and TRBJ1-6; possibly TRBD1 for D (5 bases). Germline assignment: CDR1 GTSNPN and CDR2 SVGIG (reference sequence). The CDR3 has 13 residues. V was trimmed by 1 base and J by 7 bases, leaving 8 bases between them. In DNA, the CDR3 is TGTGCCTGGAGTGGCAGGGCGAATTCACCCCTCCACTTT. Amino acids: CAWSGRANSPLHF.

The chain joins TRBV29-1 to TRBJ1-6; D may be TRBD1 (5 bases). V dropped 4 bases and J dropped 7 bases, with 23 bases sitting between them. This CDR3 comprises 17 residues. CDR1 and CDR2 (germline): SQVTM, ANQGSEA. CDR3 region: CSVGKTEYRPSNSPLHF. The CDR3 coding sequence is TGCAGCGTTGGGAAGACAGAGTATAGGCCCTCCAATTCACCCCTCCACTTT.

V and J are TRBV4-3 and TRBJ2-3; 13 bases fit TRBD2. The V gene's germline CDR1 is LGHNA and CDR2 YSLEER. This CDR3 comprises 18 residues. The J segment lost 2 bases and the V segment lost 3 bases, leaving 8 bases of the junction unmatched. CDR3 in DNA: TGCGCCAGCAGCCAGGGGACTAGCGGGGCCCCTTACACAGATACGCAGTATTTT. Encoded protein: CASSQGTSGAPYTDTQYF.

This clone was observed a few times. The rearrangement links TRBV4-1 to TRBJ2-7; 11 bases line up with TRBD2. In germline, CDR1 is MGHRA, CDR2 YSYEKL. V gave up 1 base and J gave up 9 bases; unmatched junction bases: 11. The CDR3 extends over 16 amino acids. The CDR3 loop is CASSQAQTSGNERQYF. DNA of the CDR3: TGCGCCAGCAGCCAAGCCCAGACTAGCGGGAACGAGCGGCAGTACTTC.

This sequence joins TRBV7-9 and TRBJ2-2, with D unresolved. In germline, CDR1 is SEHNR, CDR2 FQNEAQ (reference sequence). The CDR3 consists of 14 residues. Trimming cost V 2 bases and J 4 bases, with 8 bases left between them. Here the CDR3 reads CASSLLAGTGELFF. DNA of the CDR3: TGTGCCAGCAGCTTATTGGCCGGCACCGGGGAGCTGTTTTTT.